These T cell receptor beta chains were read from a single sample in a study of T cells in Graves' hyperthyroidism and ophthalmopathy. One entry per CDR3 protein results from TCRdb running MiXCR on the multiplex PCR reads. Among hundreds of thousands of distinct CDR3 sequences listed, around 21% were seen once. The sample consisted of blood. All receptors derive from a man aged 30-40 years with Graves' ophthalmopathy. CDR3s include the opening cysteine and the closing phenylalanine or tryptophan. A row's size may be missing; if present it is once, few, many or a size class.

CASSSYTTDTQYF | many | TRBV7-2
CASRPSDPGLAGVDTQYF | . | TRBV27
CASSFGGAGNQPQHF | few | TRBV27
CASSPQTRWAKNIQYF | many | TRBV11-2
CASSIGSGGTEAFF | . | TRBV19
CASRGRLAGDTGELFF | few | TRBV4-2
CATSREQGTGNEKLFF | many | TRBV15
CASRLGTRGVWEQFF | . | TRBV28
CSANPRTGGLTSTDTQYF | few | TRBV20-1
CASSPGQGKGSPLHF | few | TRBV7-9
CSAGRQGGVTEAFF | . | TRBV20-1
CAWISPTENTGELFF | few | TRBV30
CASNLAGTGNPGELFF | . | TRBV2
CASSASRDRAYEQYF | . | TRBV7-6
CASSLQGYRDEQYF | . | TRBV6-2/TRBV6-3
CSASRDREGYGYTF | few | TRBV20-1
CASGPGRGYQETQYF | few | TRBV12-5
CASRGRDTQYF | few | TRBV5-5
CATSRDGSTGAFF | few | TRBV15
CASSRVGAGDSYGYTF | . | TRBV3-1
CASSYLQGFRELFF | few | TRBV6-5
CSASYRTATDYEQYF | many | TRBV20-1
CASSRDRADLDTQYF | many | TRBV28
CASSSTSGRETQYF | many | TRBV11-2
CAWSVLSVGTEAFF | many | TRBV30
CSARVGLAGNPEQYF | . | TRBV20-1